This T cell receptor beta chain was documented in a study of tumor-infiltrating lymphocytes in primary liver carcinoma. The overall study: Between about 4 and 10 cm across, the tumors were all of stage T1-T3 N0M0. Study-wide results and limits: CD4+ and CD8+ repertoires could not be compared in these unsorted bulk samples.

CDR3 length equals 13 residues. The germline V gene encodes CDR1 SGHNT and CDR2 YYREEE (reference sequence). Deletions cut 1 base from V and 3 bases from J, with 7 bases between. Total RNA amounting to roughly 0.5 ug was the source from which TCR beta cDNA was made with a constant-region primer. For TCR beta, libraries were produced by three nested multiplex PCR rounds using slightly modified ARM-PCR. Running around 9 cycles apiece, the first two PCR rounds relied on TRBV1-TRBV30 forward primers together with a C-beta reverse primer. In TCRdb, the multiplex PCR reads were re-called with MiXCR into one record per CDR3 protein. The repertoire holds 310,000 or so distinct CDR3 sequences, with less than 75% as singletons. This clonotype has just a few counts. The antigen is undetermined. The authors took blood RNA from unsorted whole blood and also extracted germline DNA. Peripheral blood, four milliliters, was collected prior to surgery.

The material sequenced was peripheral blood. The sequence was obtained from a man in his forties or fifties with primary liver carcinoma and hepatitis B virus infection. The V call is TRBV5-4, the J call TRBJ1-2; no reliable D call. The CDR3 region is CASSLIKDYGYTF. The CDR3 DNA reads as TGTGCCAGCAGCTTGATTAAGGACTATGGCTACACCTTC.